The clone carrying this TCR beta chain was observed a single time. Germline is not matched at one junction end, which may reflect a read error. This specimen belongs to a study of blood T cells in healthy people across ages. The authors ran a second PCR of 7 to 11 cycles using a sample-barcoded 5' primer and a J-beta primer mix. TCRdb ran MiXCR on the 5' RACE reads and lists one entry per CDR3 protein. The table has roughly 900,000 distinct CDR3 sequences, 25% to 30% seen once. This CDR3 contains 12 residues. From germline, CDR1 is SGHTA and CDR2 FQGNSA. The total RNA that was extracted per sample amounted to at least 5.5 micrograms.

V and J are TRBV7-2 and TRBJ2-1, with D possibly being TRBD2 (5 bases). This sequence was found in a woman aged 80 or older in good health. Sequencing used blood. The CDR3 DNA reads TGTGTCAGCAGAAGTCGTGGGGAGACCCAGTTCTTC. Its protein product is CVSRSRGETQFF.